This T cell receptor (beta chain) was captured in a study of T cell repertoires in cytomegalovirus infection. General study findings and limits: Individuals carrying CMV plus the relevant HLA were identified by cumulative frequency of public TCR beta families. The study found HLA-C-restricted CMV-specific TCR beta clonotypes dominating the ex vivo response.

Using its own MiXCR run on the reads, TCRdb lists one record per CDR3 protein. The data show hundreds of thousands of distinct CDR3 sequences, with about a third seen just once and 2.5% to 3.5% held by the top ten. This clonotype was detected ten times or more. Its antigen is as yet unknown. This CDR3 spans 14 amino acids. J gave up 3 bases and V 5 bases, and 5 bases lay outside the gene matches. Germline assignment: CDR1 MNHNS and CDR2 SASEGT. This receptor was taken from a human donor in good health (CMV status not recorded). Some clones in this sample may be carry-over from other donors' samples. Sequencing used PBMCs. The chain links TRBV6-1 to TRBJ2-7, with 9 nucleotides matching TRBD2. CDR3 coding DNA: TGTGCCAGCAGTTACGCTAGCGGGAACTACGAGCAGTACTTC. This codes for CASSYASGNYEQYF.